The 32 T cell receptor beta chains in this list originate from one sample, sequenced in a study of cytomegalovirus exposure and HLA in healthy donors. Use of 60 Vbeta and 13 Jbeta primers characterized the PCR. Assay: immunoSEQ multiplex PCR; the TCRdb copy retains only in-frame clones and omits some. The sample has around 120,000 clones; 80% are singletons. Sample: PBMCs. The receptor set was obtained from a female donor in good health and CMV-seropositive.

The gene calls are TRBV5-6 and TRBJ1-1; unclear D gene. CDR3 length equals 14 residues. V was shortened by 1 base and J by 5 bases, with 12 bases between the two germline ends. The germline V gene has CDR1 SGHDT and CDR2 YYEEEE. CDR3 amino acids: CASSLWKGGTEAFF. CDR3 nucleotides: TGTGCCAGCAGCTTGTGGAAGGGAGGGACTGAAGCTTTCTTT.

The V call is TRBV5-1, the J call TRBJ1-1; 9 bases map to TRBD1. This CDR3 comprises 15 residues. V dropped 6 bases and J dropped 2; count of bases not matched to a gene: 8. In germline, CDR1 is SGHRS, CDR2 YFSETQ. The CDR3 loop is CASTGQGGGNTEAFF. CDR3 DNA sequence: TGCGCCAGCACGGGACAGGGTGGGGGAAACACTGAAGCTTTCTTT.

Regarding this clone: Here the CDR3 omits its conserved ending phenylalanine or tryptophan, so a read error is the likely source. The DNA is left out, because the CDR3 cannot be placed on it with certainty; the CDR3 is given as TCRdb lists it. V gene TRBV28 combines with J gene TRBJ1-2; TRBD1 is the table's D call and was not checked against the DNA. Germline CDR1 reads MDHEN; CDR2 reads SYDVKM. The CDR3 contains 14 residues when both ends are counted. This CDR3 reads CASSPGQGTTSPRV.

The V gene is TRBV30, the J gene TRBJ1-1; D is uncertain. This CDR3 comprises 8 residues. V was cut by 7 bases and J by 10 bases, with 7 bases left in between. Germline V CDR1 and CDR2: GTSNPN, SVGIG (reference sequence). The CDR3 DNA is TGTGCCTTAAACTCAGCTTTCTTT. Translation gives CALNSAFF.

The rearrangement uses TRBV2 and TRBJ2-1; 7 nucleotides align to TRBD1. CDR1 and CDR2 (germline): SNHLY, FYNNEI. The CDR3 runs 13 residues. Trimming cost V 4 bases and J 4 bases; bases outside gene matches: 1. The CDR3 nucleotides read TGTGCCAGCAGTGCGGACAGGTACAATGAGCAGTTCTTC. Translation gives CASSADRYNEQFF.

The CDR3 DNA is TGTGCCAGCAGCCCCAGACTAGCGGGGGGGCCATTCACAGATACGCAGTATTTT. It encodes CASSPRLAGGPFTDTQYF. V gene TRBV27 combines with J gene TRBJ2-3; 14 positions agree with TRBD2. J lost 2 bases, V lost 6 bases, and 10 bases had no gene match. The CDR3 totals 18 residues. In germline, CDR1 is MNHEY, CDR2 SMNVEV (reference sequence).

This clone was detected only once. CDR3 region: CASSDIPYEQYF. The CDR3 region has the DNA TGTGCCAGCAGTGACATCCCTTACGAGCAGTACTTC. The gene calls are TRBV6-1 and TRBJ2-5; D gene uncertain. Gene TRBJ2-7 matches the end of the DNA better, so the J call may be wrong. This CDR3 region has 12 residues. Germline CDR1 and CDR2: MNHNS and SASEGT.

This clone was observed a handful of times. V usage is TRBV10-3 and J usage is TRBJ1-1, with 9 bases that match TRBD1. J gave up 4 bases and V 6 bases, and 3 bases lay outside the gene matches. CDR3 length: 13 amino acids. Germline lookup yields CDR1 ENHRY and CDR2 SYGVKD. The CDR3 loop reads CAISLDRGTEAFF. In DNA form, the CDR3 reads TGTGCCATCAGCCTGGACAGGGGCACTGAAGCTTTCTTT.

This sequence joins TRBV5-1 and TRBJ2-3, with 11 nucleotides matching TRBD1. Germline CDR1 is SGHRS and CDR2 is YFSETQ. V gave up 4 bases and J gave up 6 bases; unmatched junction bases: 10. The CDR3 has 16 residues. CDR3 residues: CASSPGPGQGGDTQYF. In DNA form, the CDR3 reads TGCGCCAGCAGCCCAGGACCGGGACAGGGGGGGGATACGCAGTATTTT.

This clone has a handful of counts. The rearrangement joins TRBV6-6 to TRBJ2-2, with D maybe TRBD1 (5 bases). This CDR3 has 16 amino acids. CDR1 MNHNY and CDR2 SVGAGI come from the germline V gene (reference sequence). V lost 0 bases and J 3 bases, leaving 11 bases between the germline ends. The CDR3 bases are TGTGCCAGCAGTTACTCGAGCAGGGTCGACACCGGGGAGCTGTTTTTT. This gives the protein CASSYSSRVDTGELFF.

This chain joins TRBV18 and TRBJ1-1, with TRBD1 identical over 7 bases. The CDR3 spans 18 residues. Looked up from germline, CDR1 is KGHSH and CDR2 is LQKENI. The J segment lost 1 base and the V segment lost 3 bases, leaving 14 bases of the junction unmatched. The CDR3 is CASSPVPPGTAKNTEAFF. In DNA form, the CDR3 reads TGTGCCAGCTCACCGGTCCCCCCCGGGACAGCCAAGAACACTGAAGCTTTCTTT.

This chain uses TRBV30 with TRBJ2-3; the match to TRBD2 covers 16 bases. V lost 2 bases, J lost 2 bases, and 10 bases stayed unmatched. Germline CDR1 reads GTSNPN; CDR2 reads SVGIG (reference sequence). This CDR3 contains 19 residues. CDR3 sequence (DNA): TGTGCCTGGAGTTTCTTGGGACTAGCGGGGGGGTTTAACACAGATACGCAGTATTTT. Its translation: CAWSFLGLAGGFNTDTQYF.

This chain connects TRBV7-8 to TRBJ1-2; TRBD1 aligns across 9 bases. Germline V gene data show CDR1 as SGHVS and CDR2 as FQNEAQ. This CDR3 region has 16 residues. The V and J ends lost 5 bases and 5 bases, in that order; junction bases with no gene match: 12. The CDR3 here is CASSTFPRDRAYGYTF. The DNA for the CDR3 is TGTGCCAGCAGCACTTTCCCCCGGGACAGGGCTTATGGCTACACCTTC. Filled out from reference TRBV7-8 and TRBJ1-2, the complete variable domain reads GAGVSQSPRYKVAKRGQDVALRCDPISGHVSLFWYQQALGQGPEFLTYFQNEAQLDKSGLPSDRFFAERPEGSVSTLKIQRTQQEDSAVYLCASSTFPRDRAYGYTFGSGTRLTVV.

The genes are TRBV30 and TRBJ1-2; no clear D gene. CDR3 size: 14 residues. V gave up 3 bases and J gave up 1 base, with 12 bases separating them. Germline loops: CDR1 GTSNPN, CDR2 SVGIG (reference sequence). CDR3 loop: CAWSAVGLNYGYTF. The DNA of the CDR3 is TGTGCCTGGAGCGCCGTGGGCCTTAACTATGGCTACACCTTC.

The rearrangement joins TRBV18 to TRBJ2-7; a possible D gene is TRBD2 (6 bases). The CDR3 length is 15 residues. The V gene lost 3 bases and the J gene lost 7 bases, with 19 bases spanning the gap. Germline CDR1 KGHSH, CDR2 LQKENI. The DNA for the CDR3 is TGTGCCAGCTCACCTGGCCCTGGGGGGTTGTTGGAGCAGTACTTC. Encoded protein: CASSPGPGGLLEQYF.

The gene calls are TRBV2 and TRBJ2-2, with 8 nucleotides matching TRBD1. The ends lost 6 bases at V and 1 base at J; junction bases unmatched: 1. The CDR3 is made up of 14 amino acids. CDR1 and CDR2 (germline): SNHLY, FYNNEI. The CDR3, as DNA: TGTGCCAGCAGGGGGACAGGGAACACCGGGGAGCTGTTTTTT. It encodes CASRGTGNTGELFF. Looking up the rest from reference TRBV2 and TRBJ2-2 gives the full variable domain: EPEVTQTPSHQVTQMGQEVILRCVPISNHLYFYWYRQILGQKVEFLVSFYNNEISEKSEIFDDQFSVERPDGSNFTLKIRSTKLEDSAMYFCASRGTGNTGELFFGEGSRLTVL.

The chain recombines TRBV13 with TRBJ1-5; D gene ambiguous. The CDR3 totals 13 residues. CDR1 PRHDT and CDR2 FYEKMQ come from the germline V gene (reference sequence). Trimming cost V 6 bases and J 3 bases, with 9 bases left between them. The CDR3 protein is CASSWAPNQPQHF. The CDR3 coding sequence is TGTGCCAGCAGTTGGGCCCCCAATCAGCCCCAGCATTTT.

This clone was picked up one time. The chain employs TRBV7-6 and TRBJ2-3, with 8 bases that match TRBD2. The V and J ends lost 2 bases and 0 bases, in that order; junction bases with no gene match: 10. CDR1 SGHVS and CDR2 FNYEAQ come from the germline V gene. The CDR3 is 18 amino acids. The CDR3 coding sequence is TGTGCCAGCAGCTTAATCCGTGGACGGGGGGGTAGCACAGATACGCAGTATTTT. Translation gives CASSLIRGRGGSTDTQYF.

The chain uses TRBV14 and TRBJ1-2, with a tentative D call TRBD1 (6 bases). The CDR3 spans 14 residues. Germline V lookup: CDR1 SGHDN, CDR2 FVKESK. Trimming shortened V by 1 base and J by 5 bases, and 11 bases separated the two germline ends. CDR3 protein: CASSQAGVGYGYTF. As DNA, the CDR3 is TGTGCCAGCAGCCAAGCAGGGGTCGGGTATGGCTACACCTTC.

V is TRBV5-1 and J is TRBJ1-1, with 7 bases that match TRBD1. Germline loops: CDR1 SGHRS, CDR2 YFSETQ. After removal of 0 bases from V and 0 bases from J, the junction contained 8 bases not matched to a gene. The CDR3 runs to 17 residues. CDR3 sequence reads: CASSLEILGQMNTEAFF. The CDR3 DNA follows: TGCGCCAGCAGCTTGGAGATCTTGGGACAGATGAACACTGAAGCTTTCTTT.

Regarding this clone: The junction differs from germline at one of its ends, possibly a read error. This CDR3 is CSSSFSSLGGAFNEQFF. Here the CDR3 DNA reads TGTTCCAGCAGCTTCTCGTCCCTCGGGGGGGCCTTCAATGAGCAGTTCTTC. The J gene is TRBJ2-1, the V gene TRBV7-9; 8 nucleotides align to TRBD2. Germline CDR1 reads SEHNR; CDR2 reads FQNEAQ (reference sequence). CDR3 length: 17 residues.

The chain employs TRBV28 and TRBJ2-7, with D hard to call. CDR1 and CDR2 from the germline V gene are MDHEN and SYDVKM. V lost 3 bases and J lost 2, with 11 bases in between. The CDR3 extends over 14 amino acids. The CDR3 spells CASSFDTNPYEQYF. CDR3 nucleotides: TGTGCCAGCAGTTTCGACACCAATCCCTACGAGCAGTACTTC.

J is TRBJ1-1 and V is TRBV4-1; the D gene is possibly TRBD1 (6 bases). The germline V and J ends were trimmed by 4 bases and 4 bases, with 16 bases remaining between them. Germline V gene data show CDR1 as MGHRA and CDR2 as YSYEKL. There are 15 residues in the CDR3. The CDR3 DNA follows: TGCGCCAGCAGCCGCATACAGGGTGAGAGCACTGAAGCTTTCTTT. Encoded protein: CASSRIQGESTEAFF.

The chain carries TRBV7-8 and TRBJ2-6; the D gene is possibly TRBD1 (6 bases). This CDR3 has 19 amino acids. Germline V gene lookup returns CDR1 SGHVS and CDR2 FQNEAQ. The V end lost 4 bases, the J end lost 0 bases, and 19 bases lay between the germline ends. The CDR3 nucleotides read TGTGCCAGCAGCTCAAACCCAGGGGAGTTCCCCTCTGGGGCCAACGTCCTGACTTTC. Protein sequence: CASSSNPGEFPSGANVLTF.

The rearrangement uses TRBV5-1 and TRBJ2-1; D is perhaps TRBD1 (6 bases). This CDR3 spans 14 amino acids. The germline gives CDR1 SGHRS, CDR2 YFSETQ. Trimming pared 1 base from V and 6 bases from J, leaving 11 bases between. This CDR3 reads CASSLTGWGNEQFF. CDR3 in DNA: TGCGCCAGCAGCTTGACAGGGTGGGGCAATGAGCAGTTCTTC.

This rearrangement joins TRBV7-8 to TRBJ2-1; 10 bases line up with TRBD1. V shed 3 bases, J shed 8 bases, and the junction held 7 bases outside the gene matches. CDR1 is SGHVS, CDR2 FQNEAQ, per germline. The CDR3 runs 15 residues. The CDR3 DNA reads as TGTGCCAGCAGCTTTAGGGACAGGGGCGAGGATGAGCAGTTCTTC. Its translation is CASSFRDRGEDEQFF.

The rearrangement joins TRBV9 to TRBJ2-2; 7 nucleotides align to TRBD1. Germline assignment: CDR1 SGDLS and CDR2 YYNGEE. J was trimmed by 3 bases and V by 3 bases; bases with no gene match: 8. The CDR3 has 16 residues. DNA of the CDR3: TGTGCCAGCAGCGAGAGACAGGGTCGAGACACCGGGGAGCTGTTTTTT. Translation: CASSERQGRDTGELFF.

The V and J genes are TRBV5-6 and TRBJ2-3; 11 nucleotides agree with TRBD2. The germline V gene has CDR1 SGHDT and CDR2 YYEEEE. The CDR3 length is 16 residues. The ends lost 4 bases at V and 2 bases at J; junction bases unmatched: 6. The chain's CDR3 is CASSGPGLAVTDTQYF. The CDR3 DNA is TGTGCCAGCAGCGGACCGGGACTAGCGGTCACAGATACGCAGTATTTT. Together with reference TRBV5-6 and TRBJ2-3, the CDR3 gives the full variable domain: DAGVTQSPTHLIKTRGQQVTLRCSPKSGHDTVSWYQQALGQGPQFIFQYYEEEERQRGNFPDRFSGHQFPNYSSELNVNALLLGDSALYLCASSGPGLAVTDTQYFGPGTRLTVL.

This rearrangement joins TRBV18 to TRBJ2-1; D call uncertain. V was shortened by 0 bases and J by 7 bases, with 7 bases between the two germline ends. Germline lookup yields CDR1 KGHSH and CDR2 LQKENI. This CDR3 has 13 residues. The CDR3 DNA reads TGTGCCAGCTCACCACCGGGCCTGAATGAGCAGTTCTTC. It is translated as CASSPPGLNEQFF. Complete variable domain (other parts from reference TRBV18 and TRBJ2-1): NAGVMQNPRHLVRRRGQEARLRCSPMKGHSHVYWYRQLPEEGLKFMVYLQKENIIDESGMPKERFSAEFPKEGPSILRIQQVVRGDSAAYFCASSPPGLNEQFFGPGTRLTVL.

This chain connects TRBV5-1 to TRBJ2-2; the D is unclear. This CDR3 has 14 amino acids. CDR1 is SGHRS, CDR2 YFSETQ, per germline. The germline V and J ends were trimmed by 4 bases and 0 bases, with 7 bases remaining between them. The CDR3 DNA reads TGCGCCAGCAGCCAGGTATCGAACACCGGGGAGCTGTTTTTT. Its translation: CASSQVSNTGELFF.

The genes are TRBV6-1 and TRBJ1-2; tentatively, D is TRBD1 (5 bases). Germline V gene data show CDR1 as MNHNS and CDR2 as SASEGT. The CDR3 has 12 amino acids. Trimming removed 1 base from V and 8 bases from J, with 8 bases in between. CDR3: CASSEGGWGYTF. CDR3 bases: TGTGCCAGCAGTGAAGGGGGCTGGGGCTACACCTTC.

The chain uses TRBV6-1 and TRBJ1-2; 8 nucleotides match TRBD1. The CDR3 totals 15 residues. Trimming took 2 bases from V and 1 from J; bases not matched to a gene: 3. The V gene's germline CDR1 is MNHNS and CDR2 SASEGT. Here the CDR3 reads CASSEWTGINYGYTF. The CDR3 DNA reads TGTGCCAGCAGTGAATGGACAGGGATTAACTATGGCTACACCTTC.